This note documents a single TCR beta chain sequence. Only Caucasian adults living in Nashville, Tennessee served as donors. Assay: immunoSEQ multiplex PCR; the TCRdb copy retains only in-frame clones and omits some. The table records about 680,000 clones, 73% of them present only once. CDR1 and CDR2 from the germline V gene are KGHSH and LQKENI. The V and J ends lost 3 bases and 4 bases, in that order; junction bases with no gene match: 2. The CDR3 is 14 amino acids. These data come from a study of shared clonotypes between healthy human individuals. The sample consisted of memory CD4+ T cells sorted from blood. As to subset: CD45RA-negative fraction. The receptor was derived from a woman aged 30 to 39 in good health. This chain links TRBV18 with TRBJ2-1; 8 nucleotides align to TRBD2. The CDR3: CASSPSGGYNEQFF. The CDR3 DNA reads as TGTGCCAGCTCACCCAGCGGGGGTTACAATGAGCAGTTCTTC.